The next 11 T cell receptor beta chains were all read from a single sample in a study of T cells after yellow fever vaccination. TCRdb ran MiXCR on the 5' RACE reads and lists one entry per CDR3 protein. The top ten clones hold 20% to 25% of a sample with over 250,000 distinct CDR3 sequences, 4.1% of them seen once. Sequenced here: PBMCs, sampled 5 days after the yellow fever booster vaccination. These receptors were collected from a man aged 18 to 30 who received the YFV17D yellow fever vaccine.

V usage is TRBV19 and J usage is TRBJ1-5; 9 positions agree with TRBD1. The CDR3 runs to 14 residues. Germline assignment: CDR1 LNHDA and CDR2 SQIVND (reference sequence). V shed 7 bases, J shed 6 bases, and the junction held 7 bases outside the gene matches. The CDR3 is CASKSQGAIQPQHF. The CDR3 bases are TGTGCCAGTAAGTCACAGGGGGCTATTCAGCCCCAGCATTTT.

The chain recombines TRBV5-4 with TRBJ2-1; TRBD2 aligns across 10 bases. Germline lookup yields CDR1 SGHNT and CDR2 YYREEE (reference sequence). This CDR3 has 16 amino acids. J gave up 5 bases and V 0 bases, and 5 bases lay outside the gene matches. The CDR3 here is CASSLGGLAGDNEQFF. The CDR3 DNA follows: TGTGCCAGCAGCTTGGGGGGCCTAGCGGGGGACAATGAGCAGTTCTTC.

At least ten counts were recorded for this clonotype. The chain uses TRBV6-5 and TRBJ1-1, with D unclear. Germline V gene lookup returns CDR1 MNHEY and CDR2 SVGAGI. V was trimmed by 5 bases and J by 1 base, leaving 17 bases between them. This CDR3 region has 16 residues. The CDR3 region is CASSLSTVGWNTEAFF. For the CDR3, the DNA is TGTGCCAGCAGTCTTTCCACGGTCGGATGGAACACTGAAGCTTTCTTT.

The gene calls are TRBV6-5 and TRBJ2-1; 11 bases are a match to TRBD2. V gave up 8 bases and J gave up 9 bases; unmatched junction bases: 6. This CDR3 comprises 13 residues. Germline values: CDR1 MNHEY, CDR2 SVGAGI. CDR3 nucleotides: TGTGCCAGCGGCAGACTAGCGGGGTCTGAGCAGTTCTTC. Translated: CASGRLAGSEQFF.

This clonotype was detected many times. This chain connects TRBV4-2 to TRBJ1-5, with 7 bases identical to TRBD1. Germline-derived CDR1 and CDR2 are LGHNA and YNFKEQ. CDR3 length: 15 residues. V dropped 0 bases and J dropped 2; count of bases not matched to a gene: 1. In DNA, the CDR3 is TGTGCCAGCAGCCAAGACGGACAGGGCAATCAGCCCCAGCATTTT. Translating it yields CASSQDGQGNQPQHF.

Many counts were recorded for this clonotype. The rearrangement joins TRBV5-1 to TRBJ2-3; 10 nucleotides align to TRBD1. This CDR3 contains 17 residues. From germline, CDR1 is SGHRS and CDR2 YFSETQ. V dropped 4 bases and J dropped 1; count of bases not matched to a gene: 9. The CDR3 region has the DNA TGCGCCAGCAGCCACGGACAGGGGGGCTTAGGCACAGATACGCAGTATTTT. It translates to CASSHGQGGLGTDTQYF.

V usage is TRBV12-3 or TRBV12-4 and J usage is TRBJ1-1; TRBD1 might be the D (6 bases). Trimming pared 7 bases from V and 7 bases from J, leaving 16 bases between. CDR3 size: 13 residues. The CDR3: CASTRRGAGEAFF. DNA for the CDR3: TGTGCCAGCACCAGACGGGGGGCCGGTGAAGCTTTCTTT.

The rearrangement links TRBV12-3 or TRBV12-4 to TRBJ2-5; D may match TRBD1 or TRBD2 (5 bases each). This CDR3 has 14 residues. Trimming took 6 bases from V and 5 from J, leaving 16 bases between them. DNA for the CDR3: TGTGCCAGCAGGCCGGACGAGGGGTGGGAGACCCAGTACTTC. Protein product: CASRPDEGWETQYF.

In nucleotides, the CDR3 is TGCGCCAGCAGCCAGGGGGCCGGCGGGGACAGATGGGAAAAACTGTTTTTT. It yields the protein CASSQGAGGDRWEKLFF. V is TRBV4-1 and J is TRBJ1-4; 7 bases fit TRBD1. V was pared by 3 bases and J by 8 bases, with 15 bases of the junction left unmatched. Germline CDR1 MGHRA, CDR2 YSYEKL. The CDR3 consists of 17 residues.

Details on this clonotype: The missing conserved phenylalanine or tryptophan at the end of this CDR3 makes a read error likely. It is unclear where the CDR3 begins or ends on the DNA, so no DNA is shown, and the CDR3 is as TCRdb lists it. The chain combines TRBV2 with TRBJ2-3. The germline V gene has CDR1 SNHLY and CDR2 FYNNEI. The CDR3 is 11 residues long, ends included. The CDR3 sequence is CASSEARVGYS.

The rearrangement uses TRBV5-1 and TRBJ1-4, with TRBD1 identical over 8 bases. CDR1 is SGHRS, CDR2 YFSETQ, per germline. There are 15 residues in the CDR3. The trim removed 5 bases at V and 9 bases at J, leaving 12 bases unmatched. CDR3 sequence reads: CASRAGTGRDQKLFF. CDR3 coding DNA: TGCGCCAGCAGAGCCGGGACAGGAAGGGACCAAAAACTGTTTTTT.